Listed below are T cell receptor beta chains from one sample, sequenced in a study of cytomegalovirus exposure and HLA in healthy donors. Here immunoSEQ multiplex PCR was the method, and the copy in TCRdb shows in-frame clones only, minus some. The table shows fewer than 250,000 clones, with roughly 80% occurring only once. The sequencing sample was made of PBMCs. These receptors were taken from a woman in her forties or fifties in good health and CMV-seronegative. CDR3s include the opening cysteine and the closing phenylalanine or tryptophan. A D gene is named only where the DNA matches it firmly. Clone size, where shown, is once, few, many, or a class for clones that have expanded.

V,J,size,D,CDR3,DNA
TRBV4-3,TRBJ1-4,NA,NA,CASSQDPPRARNEKLFF,TGCGCCAGCAGCCAAGATCCCCCCAGGGCGAGAAATGAAAAACTGTTTTTT
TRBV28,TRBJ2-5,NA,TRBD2,CASSPSGGVSETQYF,TGTGCCAGCAGCCCCAGCGGGGGGGTGTCAGAGACCCAGTACTTC
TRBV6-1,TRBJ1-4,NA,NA,CASKILGGEYEKLFF,TGTGCCAGCAAGATTCTGGGAGGGGAGTATGAAAAACTGTTTTTT
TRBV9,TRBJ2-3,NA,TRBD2,CASSVGSGGASTQYF,TGTGCCAGCAGCGTAGGGAGCGGGGGGGCTTCTACGCAGTATTTT
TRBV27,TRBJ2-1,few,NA,CASSLSRLASRYEQFF,TGTGCCAGCAGTTTATCCAGACTGGCTAGTCGATATGAGCAGTTCTTC
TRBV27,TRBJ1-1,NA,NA,CASSLEARNGEAFF,TGTGCCAGCAGTTTAGAGGCCCGGAACGGTGAAGCTTTCTTT
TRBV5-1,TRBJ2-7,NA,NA,CASSPQGQGGHEQYF,TGCGCCAGCAGCCCCCAGGGCCAGGGGGGCCACGAGCAGTACTTC
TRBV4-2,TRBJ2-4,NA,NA,CASSQDLRGAKNIQYF,TGTGCCAGCAGCCAAGATCTCAGGGGTGCCAAAAACATTCAGTACTTC
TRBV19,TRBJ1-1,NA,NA,CASSESGKNTEAFF,TGTGCCAGTAGTGAGTCAGGGAAGAACACTGAAGCTTTCTTT
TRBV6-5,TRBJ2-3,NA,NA,CASSYSEAGPLNF,TGTGCCAGCAGTTACTCGGAAGCGGGTCCGCTCAATTTT
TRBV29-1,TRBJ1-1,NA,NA,CSVDTGINAEAFF,TGCAGCGTTGATACAGGGATTAACGCTGAAGCTTTCTTT
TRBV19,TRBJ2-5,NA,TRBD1,CASSPRQGSRLDQETQYF,TGTGCCAGTAGTCCCAGACAGGGGTCGCGACTAGATCAAGAGACCCAGTACTTC
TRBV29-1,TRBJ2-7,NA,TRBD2,CSGRTSGSNYEQYF,TGCAGTGGACGGACTAGCGGGAGCAACTACGAGCAGTACTTC
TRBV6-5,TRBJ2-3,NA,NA,CASSPLGRATDTQYF,TGTGCCAGCAGTCCTCTCGGGCGGGCCACAGATACGCAGTATTTT
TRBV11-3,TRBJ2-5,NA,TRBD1,CASSLGQEYQETQYF,TGTGCCAGCAGCCTCGGACAGGAGTACCAAGAGACCCAGTACTTC
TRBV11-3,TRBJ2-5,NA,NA,CASSPRAGETQYF,TGTGCCAGCAGCCCGCGAGCAGGCGAGACCCAGTACTTC
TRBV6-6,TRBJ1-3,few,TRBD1,CASSPTGAAGNTIYF,TGTGCCAGCAGCCCAACAGGGGCGGCTGGAAACACCATATATTTT
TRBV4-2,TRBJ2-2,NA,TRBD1,CASSQSPGGIGELFF,TGTGCCAGCAGCCAATCTCCAGGGGGCATTGGGGAGCTGTTTTTT
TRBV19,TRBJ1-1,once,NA,CASSFSRDGGYRAFF,TGTGCCAGTAGTTTCAGCCGGGACGGGGGATATAGAGCTTTCTTT
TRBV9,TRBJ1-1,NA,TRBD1,CASSVGTGPAEAFF,TGTGCCAGCAGCGTAGGGACAGGACCCGCTGAAGCTTTCTTT
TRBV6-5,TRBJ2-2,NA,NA,CASSSRYGELFF,TGTGCCAGCAGTTCACGCTACGGGGAGCTGTTTTTT
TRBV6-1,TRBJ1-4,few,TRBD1,CASKRGQVNEKLFF,TGTGCCAGCAAGAGGGGACAGGTTAATGAAAAACTGTTTTTT
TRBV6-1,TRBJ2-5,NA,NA,CASSVSGGWETQYF,TGTGCCAGCAGTGTATCCGGAGGTTGGGAGACCCAGTACTTC
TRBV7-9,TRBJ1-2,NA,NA,CASSPTGTHGYTF,TGTGCCAGCAGCCCGACCGGGACTCATGGCTACACCTTC
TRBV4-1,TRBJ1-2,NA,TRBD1,CASSQETTGGNGGYTF,TGCGCCAGCAGCCAAGAAACGACAGGGGGGAATGGTGGCTACACCTTC
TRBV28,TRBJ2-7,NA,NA,CASSLLSYEQYF,TGTGCCAGCAGTTTACTGTCCTACGAGCAGTACTTC
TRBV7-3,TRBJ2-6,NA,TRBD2,CASSPGGREASGANVLTF,TGTGCCAGCAGCCCAGGTGGGCGGGAGGCATCTGGGGCCAACGTCCTGACTTTC
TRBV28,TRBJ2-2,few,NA,CASSLHSSGELFF,TGTGCCAGCAGTCTCCACAGCTCCGGGGAGCTGTTTTTT
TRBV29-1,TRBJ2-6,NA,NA,CSVQQEANVLTF,TGCAGCGTCCAACAAGAGGCCAACGTCCTGACTTTC